The rows below give T cell receptor beta chains drawn from one sample of a study of T-cell memory formation after mild COVID-19. MiXCR, applied by TCRdb to the 5' RACE reads, yields one record per CDR3 protein. This sample has around 320,000 distinct CDR3 sequences; 25% to 30% occur once, and the top ten carry approximately 15%. The sequenced sample consisted of PBMCs or a T cell subset sorted from them (not recorded which). The receptor source for this set is an adult woman who had mild COVID-19 (a few samples of this study predate the infection). Cell type and time point are not known. Each CDR3 is given with its conserved first and last residue. Fields, in order: CDR3 DNA, CDR3 protein, J gene, D gene, clone size, V gene. The D gene is left open where the match is weak. Rows may omit the clone size; those that give it use once, few, many or a size class.

cdr3_nt: TGCAGTGCTAGAGACGGCGCGGGGGCCCCCTACGAGCAGTACTTC; cdr3_aa: CSARDGAGAPYEQYF; j_call: TRBJ2-7; d_call: -; clone_size: many; v_call: TRBV20-1
cdr3_nt: TGTGCCAGCAGTACAACTTTTCCATACAATGAGCAGTTCTTC; cdr3_aa: CASSTTFPYNEQFF; j_call: TRBJ2-1; d_call: -; clone_size: -; v_call: TRBV27
cdr3_nt: TGCGCCAGCAGCCAATGGGGACAGGGAAGCTACGAGCAGTACTTC; cdr3_aa: CASSQWGQGSYEQYF; j_call: TRBJ2-7; d_call: TRBD1; clone_size: -; v_call: TRBV4-1
cdr3_nt: TGTGCCAGCAGCCCCCGGACTAGCATCCAGACCCAGTACTTC; cdr3_aa: CASSPRTSIQTQYF; j_call: TRBJ2-5; d_call: TRBD2; clone_size: -; v_call: TRBV7-9
cdr3_nt: TGTGCCAGCAGTTACGCGACGGTGGGTGGCTACACCTTC; cdr3_aa: CASSYATVGGYTF; j_call: TRBJ1-2; d_call: -; clone_size: -; v_call: TRBV6-5
cdr3_nt: TGTGCCAGCAGCTTAGTGGGCAGGGGGACCACAGATACGCAGTATTTT; cdr3_aa: CASSLVGRGTTDTQYF; j_call: TRBJ2-3; d_call: TRBD1; clone_size: -; v_call: TRBV7-9
cdr3_nt: TGCGCCAGCAGCTCAGGAGACGGGGCCTACGAGCAGTACTTC; cdr3_aa: CASSSGDGAYEQYF; j_call: TRBJ2-7; d_call: -; clone_size: few; v_call: TRBV5-1
cdr3_nt: TGTGCCAGCAGCTTATTAATGGCGGGCAATAACTATGGCTACACCTTC; cdr3_aa: CASSLLMAGNNYGYTF; j_call: TRBJ1-2; d_call: -; clone_size: -; v_call: TRBV11-2
cdr3_nt: TGTGCCAGCAGTCACGTAGAGGGAATGGACACTGAAGCTTTCTTT; cdr3_aa: CASSHVEGMDTEAFF; j_call: TRBJ1-1; d_call: -; clone_size: -; v_call: TRBV12-3/TRBV12-4
cdr3_nt: TGCAGCGTTGTAGGGGCGGGGTACTCCTACAATGAGCAGTTCTTC; cdr3_aa: CSVVGAGYSYNEQFF; j_call: TRBJ2-1; d_call: -; clone_size: -; v_call: TRBV29-1
cdr3_nt: TGCAGTGCGACCACCATCTCGCCTACGCAGTATTTT; cdr3_aa: CSATTISPTQYF; j_call: TRBJ2-3; d_call: -; clone_size: -; v_call: TRBV20-1
cdr3_nt: TGTGCCAGCAGCGTGAGCGGGAGCTTGAGGCAAGAGACCCAGTACTTC; cdr3_aa: CASSVSGSLRQETQYF; j_call: TRBJ2-5; d_call: TRBD2; clone_size: -; v_call: TRBV9
cdr3_nt: TGTGCCAGCAGCTCGTTTTTGACTAGTACGTCCGCAGATACGCAGTATTTT; cdr3_aa: CASSSFLTSTSADTQYF; j_call: TRBJ2-3; d_call: -; clone_size: few; v_call: TRBV4-2
cdr3_nt: TGTGCCACCGGAGAGTACCAGCAGTTCTTC; cdr3_aa: CATGEYQQFF; j_call: TRBJ2-1; d_call: -; clone_size: -; v_call: TRBV12-3/TRBV12-4
cdr3_nt: TGTGCCAGCAGCTTAATACCTTATTCTAGCGGGGGGGCCGGTGATACGCAGTATTTT; cdr3_aa: CASSLIPYSSGGAGDTQYF; j_call: TRBJ2-3; d_call: TRBD2; clone_size: -; v_call: TRBV7-3
cdr3_nt: TGTGCCAGCAGCCTTGCAGGGGTTCGCACAGATACGCAGTATTTT; cdr3_aa: CASSLAGVRTDTQYF; j_call: TRBJ2-3; d_call: -; clone_size: -; v_call: TRBV5-8
cdr3_nt: TGTGCCAGCAGCGATTGGACAGGGATAGTCTCCACCTACGAGCAGTACTTC; cdr3_aa: CASSDWTGIVSTYEQYF; j_call: TRBJ2-7; d_call: TRBD1; clone_size: -; v_call: TRBV7-2
cdr3_nt: TGTGCCAGCAGCTCCGGGAGTGAGCAGTTCTTC; cdr3_aa: CASSSGSEQFF; j_call: TRBJ2-1; d_call: -; clone_size: -; v_call: TRBV7-3
cdr3_nt: TGTGCCAGCAGCCAAGATCTTACGGGGGAAGAAGAGCAGTACTTC; cdr3_aa: CASSQDLTGEEEQYF; j_call: TRBJ2-7; d_call: -; clone_size: -; v_call: TRBV3-1
cdr3_nt: TGTGCCATCTGTCGGGGTAGCACAGATACGCAGTATTTT; cdr3_aa: CAICRGSTDTQYF; j_call: TRBJ2-3; d_call: -; clone_size: many; v_call: TRBV10-3
cdr3_nt: TGCAGTGCCCTCCAGCAGCTAGGGAGGAATTCACCCCTCCACTTT; cdr3_aa: CSALQQLGRNSPLHF; j_call: TRBJ1-6; d_call: -; clone_size: once; v_call: TRBV20-1
cdr3_nt: TGCAGTGGTAGAGCCCCATCTGGAAACACCATATATTTT; cdr3_aa: CSGRAPSGNTIYF; j_call: TRBJ1-3; d_call: -; clone_size: -; v_call: TRBV20-1
cdr3_nt: TGCGCCAGCAGCACAGGCGAGACAGGTGGAGAGACCCAGTACTTC; cdr3_aa: CASSTGETGGETQYF; j_call: TRBJ2-5; d_call: -; clone_size: few; v_call: TRBV5-1
cdr3_nt: TGTGCCAGCAGCTTCGCCCATGGCTACACCTTC; cdr3_aa: CASSFAHGYTF; j_call: TRBJ1-2; d_call: -; clone_size: -; v_call: TRBV5-6
cdr3_nt: TGCGCCAGCAGCTCTCTTAAATTCGGGGGCACAGATACGCAGTATTTT; cdr3_aa: CASSSLKFGGTDTQYF; j_call: TRBJ2-3; d_call: -; clone_size: many; v_call: TRBV5-1
cdr3_nt: TGTGCCAGCAGCTCCCAGAGTGATGGCTACACCTTC; cdr3_aa: CASSSQSDGYTF; j_call: TRBJ1-2; d_call: -; clone_size: -; v_call: TRBV11-2
cdr3_nt: TGTGCCGGGCCTCGCTCCTACGAGCAGTACTTC; cdr3_aa: CAGPRSYEQYF; j_call: TRBJ2-7; d_call: -; clone_size: -; v_call: TRBV10-3
cdr3_nt: TGTGCCAGCTCACCCGGGAGTAGCAATCAGCCCCAGCATTTT; cdr3_aa: CASSPGSSNQPQHF; j_call: TRBJ1-5; d_call: -; clone_size: -; v_call: TRBV18
cdr3_nt: TGTGCCAGCAGCTTCCCAGACAGGGAACAGAATTCACCCCTCCACTTT; cdr3_aa: CASSFPDREQNSPLHF; j_call: TRBJ1-6; d_call: TRBD1; clone_size: few; v_call: TRBV7-3
cdr3_nt: TGCGCCAGCAGCTCGCAGGGTTCCTACAATGAGCAGTTCTTC; cdr3_aa: CASSSQGSYNEQFF; j_call: TRBJ2-1; d_call: -; clone_size: -; v_call: TRBV5-1
cdr3_nt: TGTGCCAGCACAGTGACAGGGGAAGGGAGCAATCAGCCCCAGCATTTT; cdr3_aa: CASTVTGEGSNQPQHF; j_call: TRBJ1-5; d_call: TRBD1; clone_size: -; v_call: TRBV6-6
cdr3_nt: TGTGCCAGTTACCGGGCGGGTCACTACGAGCAGTACTTC; cdr3_aa: CASYRAGHYEQYF; j_call: TRBJ2-7; d_call: -; clone_size: -; v_call: TRBV6-2/TRBV6-3
cdr3_nt: TGTGCCAGCAGCGGGTTGGGGGAGCAGTACTTC; cdr3_aa: CASSGLGEQYF; j_call: TRBJ2-7; d_call: -; clone_size: -; v_call: TRBV2
cdr3_nt: TGTGCCAGCAGTTTTCGGGGGGCAACGAACAATGAGCAGTTCTTC; cdr3_aa: CASSFRGATNNEQFF; j_call: TRBJ2-1; d_call: -; clone_size: few; v_call: TRBV12-3/TRBV12-4
cdr3_nt: TGTGCCAGCAGCTCCAGCGGGGGTACCGGGGAGCTGTTTTTT; cdr3_aa: CASSSSGGTGELFF; j_call: TRBJ2-2; d_call: TRBD2; clone_size: -; v_call: TRBV13
cdr3_nt: TGTGCCACCAGTGATACGTACGAGCAGTACTTC; cdr3_aa: CATSDTYEQYF; j_call: TRBJ2-7; d_call: -; clone_size: -; v_call: TRBV24-1
cdr3_nt: TGCGCCAGCAGCCATCGTTTCACAGAACTAGCGGGGAACAATGAGCAGTTCTTC; cdr3_aa: CASSHRFTELAGNNEQFF; j_call: TRBJ2-1; d_call: TRBD2; clone_size: -; v_call: TRBV4-1
cdr3_nt: TGCGCCAGCAGCTTACAGGCAGATCAAGAGACCCAGTACTTC; cdr3_aa: CASSLQADQETQYF; j_call: TRBJ2-5; d_call: -; clone_size: -; v_call: TRBV5-1
cdr3_nt: TGTGCCAGCAGGCTGGGCACCGGGGAGACCCAGTACTTC; cdr3_aa: CASRLGTGETQYF; j_call: TRBJ2-5; d_call: -; clone_size: -; v_call: TRBV12-3/TRBV12-4
cdr3_nt: TGTGCCTGGAGCCGGGACAGGCTAAGGGGAGAGGCGCAGTATTTT; cdr3_aa: CAWSRDRLRGEAQYF; j_call: TRBJ2-3; d_call: TRBD1; clone_size: -; v_call: TRBV30
cdr3_nt: TGTGCCAGCAGCCAAGATAGGTCGGGAGGGCCCTACGAGCAGTACTTC; cdr3_aa: CASSQDRSGGPYEQYF; j_call: TRBJ2-7; d_call: TRBD2; clone_size: -; v_call: TRBV4-2
cdr3_nt: TGCGCCAGCAGCCAAGAGTGGGCAGGGTCCTACGAGCAGTACTTC; cdr3_aa: CASSQEWAGSYEQYF; j_call: TRBJ2-7; d_call: -; clone_size: few; v_call: TRBV4-1